The T cell receptor beta chain described here comes from a study of blood T cell repertoires in COVID-19 (dated by TCRdb to about 2020). About the study as a whole: Samples covering the acute and convalescent phases of COVID-19 were provided by collaborators in the United States, Italy and Spain. The prospective study material was composed of cDNA or gDNA derived from T cells, B-cell-depleted T cells, or PBMCs. Subjects who had been exposed to COVID-19, were actively infected with it, or had recovered from it provided the deeply sampled blood TCRbeta repertoires that made up the dataset. The repertoires were made available in a free public database intended to serve as a resource for research on the immune response to SARS-CoV-2. Samples came from the ongoing ImmuneRACE study (first 160 participants) plus 1,254 subjects from 6 global collaborators. The sample metadata nearly always contained a de-identified subject ID, COVID-19 status, age in years and sex. HLA class I and class II types, where available, came from metadata supplied by the sample provider rather than from assay-based typing. Overall results and qualifications from the work: Clinical and demographic metadata were provided uncurated, with the amount varying by source and participant.

TCRbeta CDR3 regions were amplified from genomic DNA by means of the immunoSEQ Assay, a bias-controlled multiplex PCR. The authors' pipeline ran thus. Nucleated cell counts per sample were estimated from amplification of reference gene primers within the assay. To quantify the absolute abundance of each unique TCRbeta CDR3 rearrangement, sequence reads were collapsed and filtered. For each sample, productive Simpson clonality was calculated as the square root of Simpson's diversity index over productive rearrangements. This is the immuneACCESS table as TCRdb keeps it, with only in-frame sequences that have V and J called. A part of the clones is gone; compared with another copy, unresolved V genes explain less than half, and the rest is unexplained. That table supplies the V and J calls and clone size; D and trimming were determined from the DNA. The sample table contains under 85,000 clones; only one count was recorded for roughly 84% of them. The top ten clones comprise under 7.5% of the sample.

For this clone: Its antigen is not yet known. The sample holds no much larger clone one base away, and base qualities are not on file.

The CDR3 goes from the cysteine to the phenylalanine over 17 residues. Solely the CDR3 DNA is kept, with 51 bases framed from the first base. Trimming removed 0 bases from V and 6 bases from J; the gene matches leave 9 bases unexplained. The germline V gene supplies CDR1 SGDLS and CDR2 YYNGEE. At one collaborating source in Seattle, patients were enrolled during active infection and were followed longitudinally through the course of disease. Collaborating institutions collected whole blood in K2EDTA tubes following their own protocols. For TCRbeta analysis, collaborators shipped samples in one of three forms: frozen whole blood, isolated PBMCs, or DNA extracted from either of those sample types.

The TCR comes from a man aged 25 to 40 with COVID-19, enrolled during active disease. Here the chain combines TRBV9 and TRBJ2-3, and TRBD1 aligns with 11 junction nucleotides. Material: peripheral blood. The DNA sequence is TGTGCCAGCAGCGTAGCGCGGACAGGGGGCGCAACGGATACGCAGTATTTT. Protein translation: CASSVARTGGATDTQYF.